This TCR beta chain was observed in a study of a mutant IDH1 vaccine in newly diagnosed glioma. Study-level background: Vaccination was launched 4-6 weeks after radiotherapy alone, or with temozolomide cycles. Previous treatment comprised radiotherapy, temozolomide, or both, mostly both. Study results and caveats: It was 93.3% of patients that developed vaccine-induced immune responses.

With respect to this clone: Its antigen remains unidentified.

Time point described: week 5, during vaccination. It was 300 ug of mutant IDH1 20-mer peptide that made up each vaccine dose, given with topical imiquimod. Here immunoSEQ multiplex PCR was the method, and the copy in TCRdb shows in-frame clones only, minus some. The sample has around 46,000 clones; roughly 73% are singletons. The ends lost 0 bases at V and 5 bases at J; junction bases unmatched: 4. CDR3 size: 14 residues. The germline V gene encodes CDR1 SGHRS and CDR2 YFSETQ. The chain recombines TRBV5-1 with TRBJ2-7; TRBD1 matches at 8 bases. The receptor was isolated from a man aged 50 to 59 with glioma. The specimen comprised PBMCs, sampled from a glioma patient whose treatment included an IDH1 peptide vaccine. The CDR3 coding sequence is TGCGCCAGCAGCTTGGGTGGGACAGGAAACGAGCAGTACTTC. This codes for CASSLGGTGNEQYF.